Shown below are 14 T cell receptor beta chains from a single sample sequenced in a study of OX40 agonist ivuxolimab in advanced cancers. Data came from immunoSEQ multiplex PCR; TCRdb stores just in-frame clones and leaves some out. Of tens of thousands of clones listed, less than 90% are singletons. The specimen comprised CD4+ or CD8+ T cells sorted from blood, sampled in a trial of the OX40 agonist ivuxolimab. The receptors here all came from an adult with an advanced solid tumor such as melanoma, head and neck, liver or kidney cancer.

V gene TRBV7-9 combines with J gene TRBJ2-7; D not certain. Looked up from germline, CDR1 is SEHNR and CDR2 is FQNEAQ (reference sequence). The CDR3 runs 14 residues. The V gene lost 0 bases and the J gene lost 2 bases, with 8 bases spanning the gap. The CDR3 loop is CASSLARRTYEQYF. The CDR3 DNA follows: TGTGCCAGCAGCTTAGCGAGAAGGACCTACGAGCAGTACTTC. The full variable domain, its missing parts supplied by reference TRBV7-9 and TRBJ2-7, is DTGVSQNPRHKITKRGQNVTFRCDPISEHNRLYWYRQTLGQGPEFLTYFQNEAQLEKSRLLSDRFSAERPKGSFSTLEIQRTEQGDSAMYLCASSLARRTYEQYFGPGTRLTVT.

This clone was detected only once. The V gene is TRBV9, the J gene TRBJ2-7, with TRBD1 matching over 7 bases. The J segment lost 5 bases and the V segment lost 0 bases, leaving 11 bases of the junction unmatched. CDR1 and CDR2 from the germline V gene are SGDLS and YYNGEE. This CDR3 comprises 16 residues. The CDR3: CASSVALEGAIDEQYF. The CDR3 DNA sequence: TGTGCCAGCAGCGTAGCTTTAGAGGGGGCGATCGACGAGCAGTACTTC.

V usage is TRBV19 and J usage is TRBJ2-1, with 9 nucleotides matching TRBD1. CDR1 and CDR2 (germline): LNHDA, SQIVND (reference sequence). This CDR3 has 15 residues. With 5 bases clipped from V and 2 bases from J, the junction kept 4 bases outside the gene matches. CDR3 residues: CASSAGTGTYNEQFF. The CDR3 DNA reads TGTGCCAGTAGTGCCGGGACAGGGACCTACAATGAGCAGTTCTTC.

The CDR3 here is CASSLFIASAVNEQFF. CDR3 coding DNA: TGCGCCAGCAGCTTGTTTATTGCTAGCGCCGTCAATGAGCAGTTCTTC. The chain links TRBV5-1 to TRBJ2-1; D possibly corresponds to TRBD2 (6 bases). Germline V gene data show CDR1 as SGHRS and CDR2 as YFSETQ. V lost 1 base, J lost 6 bases, and 17 bases lay in between. The CDR3 has 16 amino acids.

The chain uses TRBV2 and TRBJ2-7; D unclear. Germline loops: CDR1 SNHLY, CDR2 FYNNEI. V was cut by 4 bases and J by 6 bases, with 4 bases left in between. The CDR3 has 10 residues. The DNA of the CDR3 is TGTGCCAGCAGTGGGCTCGAGCAGTACTTC. Translated: CASSGLEQYF.

This clone was picked up one time. The rearrangement uses TRBV5-6 and TRBJ1-2; 8 positions agree with TRBD1. The CDR3 runs 14 residues. The V segment lost 4 bases and the J segment 4 bases; nucleotides outside the gene matches: 6. Germline values: CDR1 SGHDT, CDR2 YYEEEE. This chain's CDR3 is CASSRYGQGYGYTF. The CDR3, as DNA: TGTGCCAGCAGCCGGTATGGACAGGGCTATGGCTACACCTTC.

The genes are TRBV6-6 and TRBJ1-1, with D unresolved. This CDR3 has 12 residues. Germline CDR1 MNHNY, CDR2 SVGAGI (reference sequence). V gave up 4 bases and J gave up 2 bases, with 5 bases separating them. The CDR3 DNA sequence: TGTGCCAGCAGTTGGGAAAACACTGAAGCTTTCTTT. Residues: CASSWENTEAFF.

The genes are TRBV2 and TRBJ1-2, with unresolved D. The V gene's germline CDR1 is SNHLY and CDR2 FYNNEI. V gave up 7 bases and J gave up 3 bases, with 12 bases separating them. The CDR3 covers 13 residues. CDR3 residues: CASMGLTYYGYTF. Written as DNA, the CDR3 is TGTGCCAGCATGGGCCTGACCTACTATGGCTACACCTTC.

The V and J genes are TRBV19 and TRBJ1-1, with 7 bases that match TRBD1. After removal of 5 bases from V and 4 bases from J, the junction contained 10 bases not matched to a gene. This CDR3 is built from 15 residues. Germline loops: CDR1 LNHDA, CDR2 SQIVND (reference sequence). The CDR3 protein is CASSLTGAGSTEAFF. The CDR3 DNA sequence: TGTGCCAGTAGTCTTACAGGGGCGGGGAGCACTGAAGCTTTCTTT. Looking up the rest from reference TRBV19 and TRBJ1-1 gives the full variable domain: DGGITQSPKYLFRKEGQNVTLSCEQNLNHDAMYWYRQDPGQGLRLIYYSQIVNDFQKGDIAEGYSVSREKKESFPLTVTSAQKNPTAFYLCASSLTGAGSTEAFFGQGTRLTVV.

This sequence joins TRBV2 and TRBJ1-2, with 7 bases that match TRBD1. This CDR3 is 14 amino acids long. With V trimmed by 5 bases and J by 3 bases, 6 bases remained unmatched. Germline CDR1 is SNHLY and CDR2 is FYNNEI. Here the CDR3 reads CASSSQGEYYGYTF. The CDR3 nucleotides are TGTGCCAGCAGTAGCCAGGGGGAATACTATGGCTACACCTTC.

J is TRBJ1-2 and V is TRBV6-6; no clear D gene. The CDR3 runs 13 residues. Deletions cut 2 bases from V and 2 bases from J, with 6 bases between. Germline values: CDR1 MNHNY, CDR2 SVGAGI (reference sequence). The CDR3 loop reads CASSYGGNYGYTF. In DNA form, the CDR3 reads TGTGCCAGCAGTTACGGAGGGAACTATGGCTACACCTTC.

This clone was recorded a few times. The chain recombines TRBV7-3 with TRBJ1-2; D is ambiguous. V was shortened by 2 bases and J by 7 bases, with 11 bases between the two germline ends. CDR3 length equals 13 residues. Germline V gene sequence: CDR1 SGHTA, CDR2 FQGTGA. The CDR3 here is CASSLGFGVGYTF. Here the CDR3 DNA reads TGTGCCAGCAGCTTAGGGTTCGGGGTTGGCTACACCTTC.

This chain links TRBV9 with TRBJ2-3; TRBD1 might be the D (6 bases). The V gene's germline CDR1 is SGDLS and CDR2 YYNGEE. CDR3 length: 15 amino acids. V dropped 2 bases and J dropped 0 bases, with 10 bases sitting between them. The CDR3 loop is CASSVRGRSTDTQYF. The CDR3 DNA sequence: TGTGCCAGCAGCGTCAGGGGCCGAAGCACAGATACGCAGTATTTT.

This clone appeared once. The chain uses TRBV7-9 and TRBJ2-3; unclear D gene. In germline, CDR1 is SEHNR, CDR2 FQNEAQ (reference sequence). The CDR3 covers 13 residues. V was shortened by 4 bases and J by 5 bases, with 10 bases between the two germline ends. The CDR3 reads CASSSPLGDTQYF. The CDR3 DNA reads as TGTGCCAGCAGCTCCCCCTTAGGAGATACGCAGTATTTT.